This is a list of T cell receptor beta chains from one sample in a study of OX40 agonist ivuxolimab in advanced cancers. Profiled with immunoSEQ multiplex PCR; TCRdb holds only in-frame clones, not every one. The sample carries about 65,000 clones, approximately 89% recorded once. Sequencing was performed on CD4+ or CD8+ T cells sorted from blood, taken in a trial of the OX40 agonist ivuxolimab. The receptors come from an adult with an advanced solid tumor such as melanoma, head and neck, liver or kidney cancer. Each CDR3 is given with its conserved first and last residue. The order of the fields is J gene, clone size, V gene, D gene, CDR3 protein, CDR3 DNA. The D gene is left open where the match is weak. Only some rows state a clone size, as once, few, many or a class for expanded clones.

TRBJ2-7 | - | TRBV5-4 | - | CASSSGPGEQYF | TGTGCCAGCAGCTCGGGGCCGGGGGAGCAGTACTTC
TRBJ1-2 | - | TRBV11-3 | TRBD1 | CASSTGQGTGYTF | TGTGCCAGCAGCACCGGACAGGGTACTGGCTACACCTTC
TRBJ2-3 | few | TRBV6-6 | TRBD2 | CASSYGRGADTQYF | TGTGCCAGCAGTTATGGCCGGGGGGCAGATACGCAGTATTTT
TRBJ1-6 | - | TRBV10-2 | TRBD1 | CACSTGLNSPLHF | TGCGCCTGTTCGACAGGGCTTAATTCACCCCTCCACTTT
TRBJ1-2 | - | TRBV5-6 | - | CASSLGQGANGYTF | TGTGCCAGCAGCTTGGGTCAGGGTGCGAATGGCTACACCTTC
TRBJ2-7 | - | TRBV5-1 | - | CASSPFQGFDYEQYF | TGCGCCAGCAGCCCATTCCAGGGGTTCGACTACGAGCAGTACTTC
TRBJ1-1 | - | TRBV7-9 | - | CASSLIKYSGDMNTEAFF | TGTGCCAGCAGCTTAATTAAATATTCAGGGGATATGAACACTGAAGCTTTCTTT
TRBJ1-6 | - | TRBV5-1 | TRBD1 | CASSRGTGRSPLHF | TGCGCCAGCAGCCGGGGGACAGGGCGTTCACCCCTCCACTTT
TRBJ2-3 | - | TRBV10-3 | - | CAISDTGTTSTDTQYF | TGTGCCATCAGTGACACCGGGACAACTAGCACAGATACGCAGTATTTT
TRBJ2-2 | once | TRBV18 | TRBD2 | CASSLRLAGRIWNTGELFF | TGTGCCAGCTCTCTACGACTAGCGGGGCGGATTTGGAACACCGGGGAGCTGTTTTTT
TRBJ1-5 | - | TRBV2 | - | CASSGGNSNQPQHF | TGTGCCAGCAGTGGGGGCAATAGCAATCAGCCCCAGCATTTT
TRBJ1-3 | - | TRBV7-2 | TRBD1 | CASSAGQGGNTIYF | TGTGCCAGCAGCGCGGGACAGGGGGGAAACACCATATATTTT
TRBJ2-5 | - | TRBV6-6 | - | CASSLDSRTQYF | TGTGCCAGCAGTCTCGACTCCCGGACCCAGTACTTC
TRBJ1-2 | - | TRBV6-5 | - | CASSYSMTGIPYGYTF | TGTGCCAGCAGTTACTCGATGACAGGAATCCCATATGGCTACACCTTC
TRBJ2-4 | - | TRBV5-1 | - | CASTAGPPGNIQYF | TGCGCCAGCACCGCGGGACCCCCGGGGAACATTCAGTACTTC
TRBJ2-7 | - | TRBV5-1 | - | CASSGKGVTYEQYF | TGCGCCAGCAGTGGAAAAGGGGTGACCTACGAGCAGTACTTC
TRBJ2-5 | - | TRBV5-5 | TRBD2 | CASSLGLLAGAEETQYF | TGTGCCAGCAGCTTGGGGCTCCTAGCGGGGGCTGAGGAGACCCAGTACTTC
TRBJ1-1 | - | TRBV10-2 | - | CATRWGAENTEAFF | TGCGCCACCAGGTGGGGGGCCGAGAACACTGAAGCTTTCTTT
TRBJ2-7 | - | TRBV4-1 | - | CASSQIYEQYF | TGCGCCAGCAGCCAAATCTACGAGCAGTACTTC
TRBJ1-5 | - | TRBV19 | - | CATHTDALRSNQPQHF | TGTGCCACCCACACGGATGCATTAAGGAGCAATCAGCCCCAGCATTTT
TRBJ2-3 | - | TRBV7-2 | TRBD2 | CASSLISGGTDTQYF | TGTGCCAGCAGCTTAATTAGCGGGGGCACAGATACGCAGTATTTT
TRBJ2-1 | - | TRBV5-1 | TRBD1 | CASSAGTGSGNEQFF | TGCGCCAGCAGCGCCGGGACAGGGTCGGGCAATGAGCAGTTCTTC
TRBJ2-7 | - | TRBV5-6 | - | CASSLRRYGRSYEQYF | TGTGCCAGCAGCTTGAGGCGGTACGGCAGGTCCTACGAGCAGTACTTC
TRBJ1-1 | - | TRBV19 | - | CASRQERNTEAFF | TGTGCCAGTAGGCAGGAACGGAACACTGAAGCTTTCTTT
TRBJ1-4 | - | TRBV5-1 | - | CASSLGGQSNEKLFF | TGCGCCAGCAGCTTAGGAGGACAGTCGAATGAAAAACTGTTTTTT
TRBJ2-3 | - | TRBV5-1 | TRBD2 | CASSRGTSGGTSTDTQYF | TGCGCCAGCAGCCGTGGGACTAGCGGGGGGACAAGCACAGATACGCAGTATTTT
TRBJ1-1 | once | TRBV5-1 | - | CASSLGPIDTEAFF | TGCGCCAGCAGCTTGGGCCCCATCGACACTGAAGCTTTCTTT
TRBJ1-3 | - | TRBV11-2 | - | CASSLDGRYGAENTIYF | TGTGCCAGCAGCTTAGACGGCCGTTACGGAGCGGAAAACACCATATATTTT
TRBJ2-7 | - | TRBV5-6 | - | CASSRGNYEQYF | TGTGCCAGCAGCCGGGGGAACTACGAGCAGTACTTC
TRBJ2-7 | - | TRBV2 | TRBD1 | CASWTGVGYEQYF | TGTGCCAGTTGGACAGGGGTCGGGTACGAGCAGTACTTC
TRBJ2-2 | - | TRBV28 | TRBD1 | CASTPIQGVGELFF | TGTGCCAGCACCCCAATCCAGGGGGTCGGGGAGCTGTTTTTT